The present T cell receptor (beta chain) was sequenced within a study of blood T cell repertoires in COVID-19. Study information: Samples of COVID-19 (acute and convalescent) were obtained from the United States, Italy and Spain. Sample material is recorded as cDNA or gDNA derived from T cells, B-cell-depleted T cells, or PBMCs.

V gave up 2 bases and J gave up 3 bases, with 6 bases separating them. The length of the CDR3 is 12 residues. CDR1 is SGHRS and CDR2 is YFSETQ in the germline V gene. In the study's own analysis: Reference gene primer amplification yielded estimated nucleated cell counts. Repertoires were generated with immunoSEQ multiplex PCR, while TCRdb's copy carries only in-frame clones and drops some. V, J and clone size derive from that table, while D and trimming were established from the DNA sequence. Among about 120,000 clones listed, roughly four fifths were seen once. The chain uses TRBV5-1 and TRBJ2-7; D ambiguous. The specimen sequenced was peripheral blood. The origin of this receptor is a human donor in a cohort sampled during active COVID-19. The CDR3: CASSFGNYEQYF. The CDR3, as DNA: TGCGCCAGCAGCTTTGGCAACTACGAGCAGTACTTC.